These 25 T cell receptor beta chains share one sample of origin, sequenced in a study of blood T cell repertoires in COVID-19. Measured with immunoSEQ multiplex PCR; TCRdb has only the in-frame clones, and not every one. The table lists over 200,000 clones, around 90% of them singletons. Sequencing was carried out using peripheral blood. The receptors were gathered from a man younger than 40 with COVID-19, enrolled during active disease.

A remark on this clone: One junction end disagrees with the germline gene, perhaps due to a read error. The chain employs TRBV3-1 (or the pseudogene TRBV3-2) and TRBJ1-1; TRBD1 matches at 8 bases. CDR1 and CDR2 from the germline V gene are LGHDT and YNNKEL (reference sequence). The CDR3 extends over 12 amino acids. The CDR3 region is CASSRTGNSPRF. In nucleotides, the CDR3 is TGTGCCAGCAGCCGGACAGGGAATTCCCCTCGATTT.

This sequence joins TRBV4-2 and TRBJ2-5, with 8 bases identical to TRBD2. The germline CDR1 and CDR2 sequences are LGHNA and YNFKEQ. V shed 2 bases and J 5 bases; nucleotides not matched to a gene: 13. This CDR3 region has 17 residues. CDR3 sequence (DNA): TGTGCCAGCAGCCAACAGGGGAGCGGGAGACAGTCCGAGACCCAGTACTTC. The encoded protein is CASSQQGSGRQSETQYF.

The chain uses TRBV19 and TRBJ2-3; D ambiguous. The germline V gene has CDR1 LNHDA and CDR2 SQIVND (reference sequence). V shed 3 bases and J shed 2 bases, with 6 bases lying between them. The CDR3 consists of 13 residues. In DNA form, the CDR3 reads TGTGCCAGTAGTATGACTGCCACAGATACGCAGTATTTT. Translated, it gives CASSMTATDTQYF.

The chain uses TRBV7-9 and TRBJ1-5; 8 bases match TRBD1. The CDR3 consists of 15 residues. CDR1 is SEHNR, CDR2 FQNEAQ, per germline (reference sequence). V was pared by 4 bases and J by 1 base, with 3 bases of the junction left unmatched. CDR3 bases: TGTGCCAGCAGCTCAGGGGGCGGGAGCAATCAGCCCCAGCATTTT. Translation gives CASSSGGGSNQPQHF. Supplemented by reference TRBV7-9 and TRBJ1-5, the full variable domain reads DTGVSQNPRHKITKRGQNVTFRCDPISEHNRLYWYRQTLGQGPEFLTYFQNEAQLEKSRLLSDRFSAERPKGSFSTLEIQRTEQGDSAMYLCASSSGGGSNQPQHFGDGTRLSIL.

The CDR3 DNA is TGTGCCAGCAGCCCTCGTCATCAGGGAGGGAATTCACCCCTCCACTTT. Translating gives CASSPRHQGGNSPLHF. The chain recombines TRBV3-1 (or the pseudogene TRBV3-2) with TRBJ1-6; possible D gene TRBD1, 5 bases. V was trimmed by 4 bases and J by 7 bases, leaving 17 bases between them. Per germline, CDR1 LGHDT and CDR2 YNNKEL (reference sequence). The CDR3 extends over 16 amino acids.

The chain links TRBV30 to TRBJ2-3, with D possibly TRBD2 on 6 matching bases. Germline-derived CDR1 and CDR2 are GTSNPN and SVGIG (reference sequence). There are 16 residues in the CDR3. V lost 0 bases and J lost 11, with 24 bases in between. CDR3 sequence: CAWSVRGWGTFGGQYF. CDR3 nucleotide sequence: TGTGCCTGGAGTGTACGGGGCTGGGGGACTTTCGGAGGGCAGTATTTT.

The CDR3 bases are TGTGCCAGCGCTCTATCCATGGGGGGAATTTCTGGCTACACCTTC. Its translation is CASALSMGGISGYTF. The chain links TRBV6-5 to TRBJ1-2; the D gene is possibly TRBD1 (5 bases). There are 15 residues in the CDR3. Trimming took off 8 bases at V and 7 bases at J, with 23 bases between the two ends. CDR1 MNHEY and CDR2 SVGAGI come from the germline V gene.

This sequence joins TRBV2 and TRBJ2-7; a weak D match, TRBD1 (7 bases). The CDR3 loop spans 12 amino acids. The V end lost 9 bases, the J end lost 3 bases, and 12 bases lay between the germline ends. Germline CDR1 SNHLY, CDR2 FYNNEI. The CDR3 reads CASRRDSYEQYF. The CDR3, as DNA: TGTGCCAGTCGGCGGGACAGCTACGAGCAGTACTTC.

The V and J genes are TRBV4-1 and TRBJ1-6, with a weak D call TRBD1 (6 bases). The CDR3 runs to 15 residues. V shed 1 base and J shed 10 bases, with 14 bases lying between them. Germline V gene lookup returns CDR1 MGHRA and CDR2 YSYEKL. This CDR3 reads CASSQGLAGASPLHF. The CDR3 DNA sequence: TGCGCCAGCAGCCAAGGTCTCGCGGGGGCCTCACCCCTCCACTTT.

V is TRBV5-8 and J is TRBJ1-1; no reliable D call. CDR1 is SGHTS, CDR2 YDEGEE, per germline. The CDR3 spans 14 residues. Trimming stripped 0 bases from V and 4 bases from J, with 10 bases between. CDR3 coding DNA: TGTGCCAGCAGCTTGGTCCCAGGTCGCACTGAAGCTTTCTTT. Translation: CASSLVPGRTEAFF.

The chain uses TRBV7-2 and TRBJ1-5; 7 nucleotides line up with TRBD1. The CDR3 totals 14 residues. CDR1 and CDR2 from the germline V gene are SGHTA and FQGNSA. The junction had 4 bases not matched to a gene; V was cut back by 3 bases and J by 5 bases. Here the CDR3 DNA reads TGTGCCAGCAGCTTTAGACAGGGTGATCAGCCCCAGCATTTT. Translation: CASSFRQGDQPQHF.

This chain links TRBV7-3 with TRBJ1-2; 8 nucleotides align to TRBD1. Germline trimming cut 5 bases from V and 3 bases from J; bases unmatched to any gene: 2. Germline CDR1 and CDR2: SGHTA and FQGTGA. There are 13 residues in the CDR3. In DNA, the CDR3 is TGTGCCAGCAGCCCGGGACAGGACTATGGCTACACCTTC. Protein: CASSPGQDYGYTF.

V is TRBV11-2 and J is TRBJ1-5, with 8 positions matching TRBD1. The V gene end was trimmed by 6 bases and the J gene end by 2 bases; junction bases not matched to a gene: 3. This CDR3 comprises 14 residues. The germline CDR1 and CDR2 sequences are SGHAT and FQNNGV. The CDR3 region is CASSQQGGNQPQHF. The CDR3 DNA reads TGTGCCAGCAGTCAACAGGGGGGCAATCAGCCCCAGCATTTT.

The chain carries TRBV16 and TRBJ1-5, with unresolved D. This CDR3 is built from 17 residues. Trimming took 4 bases from V and 4 from J, leaving 20 bases between them. Germline V gene data show CDR1 as KGHSY and CDR2 as FQNENV. In DNA, the CDR3 is TGTGCCAGCAGCCGCTCGAGCGGGCAGGCCCCTAATCAGCCCCAGCATTTT. It yields the protein CASSRSSGQAPNQPQHF.

V gene TRBV18 combines with J gene TRBJ1-5; 7 bases agree with TRBD1. V shed 5 bases and J 0 bases; nucleotides not matched to a gene: 13. The CDR3 loop spans 18 amino acids. CDR1 and CDR2 from the germline V gene are KGHSH and LQKENI. The CDR3 spells CASSERETGTHSNQPQHF. The CDR3 DNA is TGTGCCAGCTCAGAGAGAGAGACAGGGACACATAGCAATCAGCCCCAGCATTTT. The whole variable domain, filled in from reference TRBV18 and TRBJ1-5, reads NAGVMQNPRHLVRRRGQEARLRCSPMKGHSHVYWYRQLPEEGLKFMVYLQKENIIDESGMPKERFSAEFPKEGPSILRIQQVVRGDSAAYFCASSERETGTHSNQPQHFGDGTRLSIL.

The rearrangement uses TRBV18 and TRBJ2-1, with a weak D call TRBD1 (6 bases). Germline V lookup: CDR1 KGHSH, CDR2 LQKENI. Trimming cost V 3 bases and J 9 bases, with 18 bases left between them. The CDR3 spans 15 residues. CDR3 nucleotides: TGTGCCAGCTCACCCGTCAATCAGGGGAGAGTTGAGCAGTTCTTC. Encoded protein: CASSPVNQGRVEQFF.

In this sample, this clone turned up a few times. The J gene is TRBJ1-2, the V gene TRBV28, with D perhaps matching TRBD1 (5 bases). Germline-derived CDR1 and CDR2 are MDHEN and SYDVKM. Trimming pared 3 bases from V and 4 bases from J, leaving 24 bases between. This CDR3 region has 18 residues. The CDR3 nucleotides read TGTGCCAGCAGTTTTATCGCCGCTTTAACCGGGACTATCTATGGCTACACCTTC. It codes for CASSFIAALTGTIYGYTF.

This clone was seen a single time. This chain connects TRBV9 to TRBJ2-1; 7 bases line up with TRBD2. This CDR3 is 15 amino acids long. Trimming cost V 3 bases and J 1 base; bases outside gene matches: 4. Germline loops: CDR1 SGDLS, CDR2 YYNGEE. The DNA for the CDR3 is TGTGCCAGCAGCGCCAATAGCGGGTCCTACAATGAGCAGTTCTTC. This codes for CASSANSGSYNEQFF. Full variable domain (outside the CDR3, taken from reference TRBV9 and TRBJ2-1): DSGVTQTPKHLITATGQRVTLRCSPRSGDLSVYWYQQSLDQGLQFLIQYYNGEERAKGNILERFSAQQFPDLHSELNLSSLELGDSALYFCASSANSGSYNEQFFGPGTRLTVL.

This clone showed up just once. The V call is TRBV27, the J call TRBJ2-7, with D perhaps matching TRBD2 (6 bases). This CDR3 is built from 17 residues. CDR1 and CDR2 from the germline V gene are MNHEY and SMNVEV (reference sequence). V lost 4 bases to trimming and J lost 2 bases, with 21 bases between them. The CDR3 nucleotides are TGTGCCAGCAGTTCCCCCTCCAGATCGGCGGGGCCCTACGAGCAGTACTTC. Its protein product is CASSSPSRSAGPYEQYF.

This rearrangement joins TRBV7-8 to TRBJ1-2; 8 nucleotides line up with TRBD1. CDR1 and CDR2 from the germline V gene are SGHVS and FQNEAQ. This CDR3 spans 13 amino acids. V gave up 2 bases and J gave up 5 bases; unmatched junction bases: 1. The CDR3 loop reads CASSLQGAYGYTF. CDR3 sequence (DNA): TGTGCCAGCAGCTTACAGGGGGCGTATGGCTACACCTTC.

This clone was picked up one time. The gene calls are TRBV7-9 and TRBJ1-2; 9 bases agree with TRBD1. The CDR3 extends over 16 amino acids. CDR1 and CDR2 from the germline V gene are SEHNR and FQNEAQ (reference sequence). V shed 1 base, J shed 8 bases, and the junction held 11 bases outside the gene matches. CDR3 region: CASSLVSQWDREGYTF. The CDR3 DNA reads as TGTGCCAGCAGCTTAGTGTCACAATGGGACAGGGAGGGCTACACCTTC.

Worth noting for this clone: Other DNA sequences within the sample encode an identical CDR3. This chain uses TRBV5-1 with TRBJ2-1; TRBD2 matches at 11 bases. The CDR3 length is 15 residues. With 1 base clipped from V and 4 bases from J, the junction kept 1 base outside the gene matches. Germline V gene lookup returns CDR1 SGHRS and CDR2 YFSETQ. The CDR3 reads CASSLLAGGYNEQFF. CDR3 DNA: TGCGCCAGCAGCTTGTTAGCGGGAGGGTACAATGAGCAGTTCTTC.

V is TRBV28 and J is TRBJ2-1, with D possibly TRBD2 on 7 matching bases. The ends were cut back, 7 bases at V and 2 bases at J, with 18 bases in the middle. CDR1 is MDHEN, CDR2 SYDVKM, per germline. This CDR3 spans 16 amino acids. CDR3 in DNA: TGTGCCAGCACCCTGGGGGGGGGCTACGCCTACAATGAGCAGTTCTTC. Its translation is CASTLGGGYAYNEQFF.

V gene TRBV7-9 combines with J gene TRBJ1-3, with D perhaps TRBD1 (6 bases). Germline V gene sequence: CDR1 SEHNR, CDR2 FQNEAQ (reference sequence). The CDR3 has 15 residues. With 4 bases removed from V and 2 bases from J, the gap between germline ends came to 12 bases. The CDR3 loop reads CASSSYGGPGNTIYF. The CDR3 DNA is TGTGCCAGCAGCTCCTATGGGGGCCCTGGAAACACCATATATTTT.

The V call is TRBV7-9, the J call TRBJ2-7; tentative D call: TRBD2 (7 bases). Trimming removed 5 bases at V and 5 bases at J, with 13 bases between. CDR1 is SEHNR, CDR2 FQNEAQ, per germline (reference sequence). The CDR3 sequence is 13 residues long. The DNA for the CDR3 is TGTGCCAGCAGCCCCGGAGGGGGGGACGAGCAGTACTTC. Protein: CASSPGGGDEQYF.